The rows below give T cell receptor beta chains drawn from one sample of a study of blood T cell repertoires in COVID-19. Clones were read by immunoSEQ multiplex PCR, and TCRdb kept only the in-frame ones, dropping some. Of hundreds of thousands of clones in the sample, around 84% were seen once. The specimen was PBMCs or T cells enriched from blood (not recorded which). All receptors come from a man younger than 45 who had recovered from COVID-19. Each CDR3 is given with its conserved first and last residue. The order of the fields is V gene, J gene, D gene, clone size, CDR3 protein, CDR3 DNA. A D gene is named only where the DNA matches it firmly. Expanded clones are given a class, and other clones once, few, many or no size at all.

v_gene: TRBV6-5; j_gene: TRBJ2-7; d_gene: TRBD1; abundance: NA; CDR3aa: CAARTGYADEQYF; CDR3nt: TGTGCCGCGCGGACAGGGTACGCCGACGAGCAGTACTTC
v_gene: TRBV7-9; j_gene: TRBJ2-5; d_gene: TRBD2; abundance: NA; CDR3aa: CASSLRLAGAETQYF; CDR3nt: TGTGCCAGCAGCCTAAGGCTAGCGGGGGCTGAGACCCAGTACTTC
v_gene: TRBV5-1; j_gene: TRBJ2-7; d_gene: NA; abundance: once; CDR3aa: CASSLVGAHEQYF; CDR3nt: TGCGCCAGCAGCTTGGTAGGGGCCCACGAGCAGTACTTC
v_gene: TRBV29-1; j_gene: TRBJ2-3; d_gene: NA; abundance: NA; CDR3aa: CSVNELITGQNPYTQYF; CDR3nt: TGCAGCGTGAACGAATTGATTACGGGACAAAATCCTTATACGCAGTATTTT
v_gene: TRBV2; j_gene: TRBJ2-2; d_gene: NA; abundance: NA; CDR3aa: CASKEDAGELFF; CDR3nt: TGTGCCAGCAAGGAGGATGCCGGGGAGCTGTTTTTT
v_gene: TRBV5-4; j_gene: TRBJ2-5; d_gene: TRBD2; abundance: NA; CDR3aa: CASSLRLAGRETQYF; CDR3nt: TGTGCCAGCAGCTTAAGGCTAGCGGGACGAGAGACCCAGTACTTC
v_gene: TRBV6-1; j_gene: TRBJ2-3; d_gene: NA; abundance: NA; CDR3aa: CASSEAHPDITDTQYF; CDR3nt: TGTGCCAGCAGTGAAGCGCACCCAGATATCACAGATACGCAGTATTTT
v_gene: TRBV11-2; j_gene: TRBJ1-1; d_gene: NA; abundance: NA; CDR3aa: CASARWNTEAFF; CDR3nt: TGTGCCAGCGCCCGGTGGAACACTGAAGCTTTCTTT
v_gene: TRBV28; j_gene: TRBJ1-2; d_gene: NA; abundance: NA; CDR3aa: CASSLGGVYGYTF; CDR3nt: TGTGCCAGCAGCCTAGGCGGGGTGTACGGCTACACCTTC
v_gene: TRBV11-2; j_gene: TRBJ1-1; d_gene: TRBD1; abundance: NA; CDR3aa: CASSLEQGAWAEAFF; CDR3nt: TGTGCCAGCAGCTTAGAACAGGGGGCCTGGGCTGAAGCTTTCTTT
v_gene: TRBV21-1; j_gene: TRBJ2-7; d_gene: NA; abundance: NA; CDR3aa: CASSVRQTYEQYF; CDR3nt: TGTGCCAGCAGCGTGAGGCAAACCTACGAGCAGTACTTC
v_gene: TRBV7-2; j_gene: TRBJ1-2; d_gene: NA; abundance: NA; CDR3aa: CASSLARQNYGYTF; CDR3nt: TGTGCCAGCAGCTTAGCGAGGCAGAACTATGGCTACACCTTC
v_gene: TRBV7-2; j_gene: TRBJ1-1; d_gene: TRBD1; abundance: NA; CDR3aa: CASSLVTMGQGSEAFF; CDR3nt: TGTGCCAGCAGCTTAGTGACTATGGGACAGGGATCTGAAGCTTTCTTT
v_gene: TRBV7-2; j_gene: TRBJ1-6; d_gene: NA; abundance: NA; CDR3aa: CASSLQPEGRRSPLHF; CDR3nt: TGTGCCAGCAGCTTACAGCCGGAGGGGAGAAGGTCACCCCTCCACTTT
v_gene: TRBV6-6; j_gene: TRBJ2-1; d_gene: TRBD2; abundance: NA; CDR3aa: CASGGGSYNEQFF; CDR3nt: TGTGCCAGCGGCGGGGGCTCCTACAATGAGCAGTTCTTC
v_gene: TRBV7-9; j_gene: TRBJ1-1; d_gene: NA; abundance: once; CDR3aa: CATRWGPEAFF; CDR3nt: TGTGCCACTCGTTGGGGCCCTGAAGCTTTCTTT
v_gene: TRBV19; j_gene: TRBJ2-1; d_gene: TRBD2; abundance: NA; CDR3aa: CASKASGTYNEQFF; CDR3nt: TGTGCCAGTAAGGCTAGCGGGACCTACAATGAGCAGTTCTTC
v_gene: TRBV19; j_gene: TRBJ2-3; d_gene: NA; abundance: NA; CDR3aa: CASSIAGPGTADTQYF; CDR3nt: TGTGCCAGTAGTATAGCAGGGCCTGGTACGGCAGATACGCAGTATTTT
v_gene: TRBV29-1; j_gene: TRBJ2-7; d_gene: TRBD1; abundance: once; CDR3aa: CSASGPGGSGQYF; CDR3nt: TGCAGCGCTTCGGGTCCAGGGGGCTCCGGGCAGTACTTC
v_gene: TRBV6-5; j_gene: TRBJ2-3; d_gene: TRBD2; abundance: NA; CDR3aa: CASTLAGGPTDTQYF; CDR3nt: TGTGCCAGCACCCTAGCGGGGGGGCCCACAGATACGCAGTATTTT
v_gene: TRBV24-1; j_gene: TRBJ2-2; d_gene: NA; abundance: NA; CDR3aa: CATSDDPGRTGELFF; CDR3nt: TGTGCCACCAGTGACGACCCGGGTCGTACCGGGGAGCTGTTTTTT
v_gene: TRBV7-6; j_gene: TRBJ2-1; d_gene: TRBD2; abundance: once; CDR3aa: CASSQSPGGESTSYNEQFF; CDR3nt: TGTGCCAGCAGCCAATCACCGGGAGGCGAATCGACCTCCTACAATGAGCAGTTCTTC
v_gene: TRBV6-5; j_gene: TRBJ2-3; d_gene: NA; abundance: NA; CDR3aa: CASSTDVTRADTQYF; CDR3nt: TGTGCCAGCTCTACGGACGTCACTAGGGCAGATACGCAGTATTTT
v_gene: TRBV15; j_gene: TRBJ2-1; d_gene: NA; abundance: NA; CDR3aa: CATSRGVGARPPEQFF; CDR3nt: TGTGCCACCAGCAGAGGGGTGGGGGCCAGACCCCCAGAGCAGTTCTTC
v_gene: TRBV7-2; j_gene: TRBJ2-7; d_gene: NA; abundance: NA; CDR3aa: CASSLGEGLSYEQYF; CDR3nt: TGTGCCAGCAGCTTAGGCGAAGGACTTTCCTACGAGCAGTACTTC
v_gene: TRBV11-2; j_gene: TRBJ1-2; d_gene: NA; abundance: NA; CDR3aa: CASSLGELGYTF; CDR3nt: TGTGCCAGCAGCTTAGGAGAATTGGGCTACACCTTC
v_gene: TRBV3-1/TRBV3-2; j_gene: TRBJ2-7; d_gene: TRBD1; abundance: few; CDR3aa: CASSSHPTGGKQYF; CDR3nt: TGTGCCAGCAGCTCCCACCCGACAGGGGGCAAGCAGTACTTC
v_gene: TRBV19; j_gene: TRBJ1-2; d_gene: NA; abundance: NA; CDR3aa: CASRRETSNYGYTF; CDR3nt: TGTGCCAGTAGAAGGGAGACATCTAACTATGGCTACACCTTC
v_gene: TRBV7-7; j_gene: TRBJ2-7; d_gene: TRBD1; abundance: NA; CDR3aa: CATTYLEGDRPNFSYEQYF; CDR3nt: TGTGCGACCACTTACTTAGAAGGGGACAGACCGAATTTCTCCTACGAGCAGTACTTC
v_gene: TRBV7-9; j_gene: TRBJ1-4; d_gene: NA; abundance: NA; CDR3aa: CASSPFAGEKLFF; CDR3nt: TGTGCCAGCAGCCCTTTTGCGGGTGAAAAACTGTTTTTT
v_gene: TRBV3-1/TRBV3-2; j_gene: TRBJ1-6; d_gene: TRBD1; abundance: NA; CDR3aa: CASSPRSGTGDSPLHF; CDR3nt: TGTGCCAGCAGCCCCCGAAGCGGGACAGGGGATTCACCCCTCCACTTT
v_gene: TRBV3-1/TRBV3-2; j_gene: TRBJ1-2; d_gene: TRBD1; abundance: NA; CDR3aa: CASSQGFDRGLYGYTF; CDR3nt: TGTGCCAGCAGCCAAGGATTCGACAGGGGCCTTTATGGCTACACCTTC
v_gene: TRBV12-5; j_gene: TRBJ1-6; d_gene: NA; abundance: NA; CDR3aa: CASGLEGVSPLHF; CDR3nt: TGTGCTAGTGGTTTAGAGGGAGTCTCACCCCTCCACTTT
v_gene: TRBV7-8; j_gene: TRBJ2-3; d_gene: NA; abundance: once; CDR3aa: CASSLGGTDTQYF; CDR3nt: TGTGCCAGCAGCTTGGGAGGCACAGATACGCAGTATTTT
v_gene: TRBV14; j_gene: TRBJ1-4; d_gene: NA; abundance: once; CDR3aa: CASSQDIPSATNEKLFF; CDR3nt: TGTGCCAGCAGCCAAGACATCCCCAGCGCAACTAATGAAAAACTGTTTTTT
v_gene: TRBV19; j_gene: TRBJ1-1; d_gene: NA; abundance: NA; CDR3aa: CASSWGSGNTEAFF; CDR3nt: TGTGCCAGCTCTTGGGGCAGTGGGAACACTGAAGCTTTCTTT
v_gene: TRBV6-4; j_gene: TRBJ2-3; d_gene: TRBD2; abundance: few; CDR3aa: CASSDKAGSTDTQYF; CDR3nt: TGTGCCAGCAGTGATAAAGCGGGAAGCACAGATACGCAGTATTTT
v_gene: TRBV11-3; j_gene: TRBJ2-7; d_gene: NA; abundance: NA; CDR3aa: CASSLGGDDGSYEQYF; CDR3nt: TGTGCCAGCAGCTTAGGAGGTGATGACGGATCCTACGAGCAGTACTTC
v_gene: TRBV27; j_gene: TRBJ1-4; d_gene: NA; abundance: NA; CDR3aa: CASSLLGATNEKLFF; CDR3nt: TGTGCCAGCAGTTTATTGGGGGCTACTAATGAAAAACTGTTTTTT